Following are 30 T cell receptor beta chains from one sample sequenced in a study of cytomegalovirus exposure and HLA in healthy donors. The primer mix had 60 Vbeta and 13 Jbeta primers. Using immunoSEQ multiplex PCR, the repertoire was profiled, and TCRdb retains in-frame clones only, with some absent. The sample lists 100,000 or so clones; 65% to 85% were seen once. Sequences were obtained from PBMCs. These TCRs come from a man aged 45-60 years in good health and CMV-seronegative.

The chain combines TRBV4-1 with TRBJ2-5; 7 bases align to TRBD2. The V and J ends lost 4 bases and 0 bases, in that order; junction bases with no gene match: 5. The V gene's germline CDR1 is MGHRA and CDR2 YSYEKL. This CDR3 has 15 amino acids. CDR3 sequence reads: CASSPYRGDQETQYF. The CDR3 DNA is TGCGCCAGCAGCCCCTACCGGGGGGACCAAGAGACCCAGTACTTC.

Of note for this clone: Other DNA sequences of this sample code for an identical CDR3. The chain employs TRBV30 and TRBJ1-5, with 9 nucleotides matching TRBD1. Germline-derived CDR1 and CDR2 are GTSNPN and SVGIG (reference sequence). The CDR3 has 13 amino acids. The V and J ends lost 5 bases and 5 bases, in that order; junction bases with no gene match: 4. The CDR3 DNA sequence: TGTGCCTGGTCGGGACAGGGCGATCAGCCCCAGCATTTT. Protein product: CAWSGQGDQPQHF.

This chain connects TRBV29-1 to TRBJ1-5, with a possible D match to TRBD1 (5 bases). This CDR3 region has 13 residues. Trimming removed 0 bases from V and 4 bases from J, with 7 bases in between. In germline, CDR1 is SQVTM, CDR2 ANQGSEA. DNA of the CDR3: TGCAGCGTTGAAGAGGGGCTTAATCAGCCCCAGCATTTT. It encodes CSVEEGLNQPQHF.

V gene TRBV4-1 combines with J gene TRBJ1-1, with unresolved D. The CDR3 totals 14 residues. Germline-derived CDR1 and CDR2 are MGHRA and YSYEKL. V was trimmed by 3 bases and J by 4 bases, leaving 12 bases between them. The CDR3, as DNA: TGCGCCAGCAGCCAGAAGGGCGAGGGCACTGAAGCTTTCTTT. Translating gives CASSQKGEGTEAFF.

This chain links TRBV6-4 with TRBJ2-2; 12 bases align to TRBD2. With 5 bases clipped from V and 5 bases from J, the junction kept 3 bases outside the gene matches. From germline, CDR1 is MRHNA and CDR2 SNTAGT. CDR3 length: 15 amino acids. The CDR3 nucleotides are TGTGCCAGCAGTCTAGCGGGGGGGCATACCGGGGAGCTGTTTTTT. Protein sequence: CASSLAGGHTGELFF.

This clone has only one observation. The V and J genes are TRBV7-9 and TRBJ1-2, with no clear D. CDR1 and CDR2 from the germline V gene are SEHNR and FQNEAQ (reference sequence). The CDR3 runs 13 residues. Trimming removed 6 bases from V and 0 bases from J, with 8 bases in between. The chain's CDR3 is CASSSPTNYGYTF. CDR3 in DNA: TGTGCCAGCAGTTCCCCAACTAACTATGGCTACACCTTC.

This chain links TRBV13 with TRBJ1-1; 8 nucleotides agree with TRBD1. The CDR3 has 14 amino acids. Germline V gene data show CDR1 as PRHDT and CDR2 as FYEKMQ (reference sequence). V shed 4 bases and J 6 bases; nucleotides not matched to a gene: 7. Here the CDR3 reads CASSSPDRDSEAFF. In DNA form, the CDR3 reads TGTGCCAGCAGCTCGCCGGACAGGGACTCTGAAGCTTTCTTT.

V and J are TRBV6-6 and TRBJ1-1, with D unclear. From germline, CDR1 is MNHNY and CDR2 SVGAGI (reference sequence). Trimming left V 7 bases short and J 5 bases short, with 8 bases between. The CDR3 sequence is 11 residues long. CDR3 coding DNA: TGTGCCAGCAACCGGGGAACTGAAGCTTTCTTT. This gives the protein CASNRGTEAFF.

This clone was observed a single time. V usage is TRBV19 and J usage is TRBJ1-5, with TRBD1 as a possible D gene (6 bases). Looked up from germline, CDR1 is LNHDA and CDR2 is SQIVND (reference sequence). The CDR3 runs 15 residues. V lost 0 bases and J 6 bases, leaving 12 bases between the germline ends. This chain's CDR3 is CASSIDRVGGQPQHF. Written as DNA, the CDR3 is TGTGCCAGTAGTATAGACAGGGTAGGGGGTCAGCCCCAGCATTTT.

The chain combines TRBV6-1 with TRBJ1-5, with 7 bases aligning to TRBD1. V lost 5 bases, J lost 4 bases, and 8 bases stayed unmatched. Germline V lookup: CDR1 MNHNS, CDR2 SASEGT. This CDR3 contains 15 residues. The CDR3 DNA is TGTGCCAGCAGTTTCTTCAGGGGGAGGAATCAGCCCCAGCATTTT. Translating it yields CASSFFRGRNQPQHF.

V is TRBV5-8 and J is TRBJ2-7; no definite D call. Germline V gene data show CDR1 as SGHTS and CDR2 as YDEGEE. The ends were cut back, 4 bases at V and 4 bases at J, with 9 bases in the middle. This CDR3 spans 12 amino acids. CDR3 region: CASSLGAYEQYF. In DNA form, the CDR3 reads TGTGCCAGCAGCCTAGGAGCATACGAGCAGTACTTC.

The rearrangement uses TRBV6-5 and TRBJ2-3; 10 bases map to TRBD2. Germline V CDR1 and CDR2: MNHEY, SVGAGI. Trimming at V came to 7 bases and at J to 3 bases, leaving 7 bases not matched to a gene. The CDR3 has 15 residues. The CDR3 protein is CASKVAGGKTDTQYF. The CDR3 DNA reads as TGTGCCAGCAAAGTAGCGGGAGGAAAAACAGATACGCAGTATTTT.

The gene calls are TRBV6-1 and TRBJ2-1; 11 bases line up with TRBD2. V lost 5 bases, J lost 12 bases, and 6 bases stayed unmatched. Germline V gene data show CDR1 as MNHNS and CDR2 as SASEGT. The CDR3 length is 13 residues. The CDR3 sequence: CASSTLTSGRQFF. The DNA for the CDR3 is TGTGCCAGCAGTACATTAACTAGCGGGAGGCAGTTCTTC.

The chain carries TRBV6-5 and TRBJ1-5; D is perhaps TRBD1 (5 bases). Germline CDR1 reads MNHEY; CDR2 reads SVGAGI. The CDR3 loop spans 15 amino acids. The germline V and J ends were trimmed by 6 bases and 7 bases, with 19 bases remaining between them. The CDR3 DNA sequence: TGTGCCAGCAGGAGGGACGGCTTAGCGGAACAGCCCCAGCATTTT. Protein sequence: CASRRDGLAEQPQHF.

The rearrangement joins TRBV7-9 to TRBJ2-7; 13 bases map to TRBD2. In germline, CDR1 is SEHNR, CDR2 FQNEAQ (reference sequence). The CDR3 loop spans 15 amino acids. V shed 2 bases, J shed 7 bases, and the junction held 5 bases outside the gene matches. DNA for the CDR3: TGTGCCAGCAGCTTACCGACTAGCGGGAGGAGGGAGCAGTACTTC. It yields the protein CASSLPTSGRREQYF.

V gene TRBV11-2 combines with J gene TRBJ2-3; the D gene is possibly TRBD1 (5 bases). Trimming left V 4 bases short and J 5 bases short, with 10 bases between. CDR3 size: 13 residues. The V gene's germline CDR1 is SGHAT and CDR2 FQNNGV. This chain's CDR3 is CASSSGQGDTQYF. The CDR3 nucleotides are TGTGCCAGCAGCTCCGGTCAGGGAGATACGCAGTATTTT.

The genes are TRBV19 and TRBJ2-7; TRBD1 aligns across 8 bases. Trimming removed 6 bases from V and 2 bases from J; junction bases left unmatched: 15. This CDR3 is built from 17 residues. Germline assignment: CDR1 LNHDA and CDR2 SQIVND (reference sequence). CDR3 residues: CASSRETGALLPYEQYF. The CDR3 region has the DNA TGTGCCAGTAGCCGGGAGACAGGGGCCCTGCTCCCCTACGAGCAGTACTTC.

This chain joins TRBV7-6 and TRBJ1-1, with 7 bases that match TRBD1. The CDR3 spans 15 residues. Germline loops: CDR1 SGHVS, CDR2 FNYEAQ. V lost 1 base and J lost 4; bases outside the gene matches: 6. CDR3 in DNA: TGTGCCAGCAGCTTAGGGTCAGGGGGGATCACTGAAGCTTTCTTT. Translating gives CASSLGSGGITEAFF.

This sequence joins TRBV7-2 and TRBJ2-7; D perhaps matches TRBD1 (5 bases). The CDR3 totals 12 residues. Germline V gene data show CDR1 as SGHTA and CDR2 as FQGNSA. V was clipped by 3 bases and J by 6 bases, with 9 bases between them. As DNA, the CDR3 is TGTGCCAGCAGCTTCATTCAGGGCGAGCAGTACTTC. It encodes CASSFIQGEQYF.

The chain recombines TRBV5-6 with TRBJ1-5; D gene ambiguous. The germline V and J ends were trimmed by 2 bases and 5 bases, with 5 bases remaining between them. CDR1 and CDR2 from the germline V gene are SGHDT and YYEEEE. The CDR3 is made up of 12 amino acids. DNA of the CDR3: TGTGCCAGCAGCTTTGGGCATCAGCCCCAGCATTTT. Protein: CASSFGHQPQHF.

The CDR3 region has the DNA TGTGCCAGCAGCGTAGAATATCAGGGCAGGTCAACCTACAATGAGCAGTTCTTC. Protein: CASSVEYQGRSTYNEQFF. The rearrangement links TRBV9 to TRBJ2-1; maybe TRBD1 (5 bases). The V and J ends lost 0 bases and 2 bases respectively, with 18 bases between them. Germline lookup yields CDR1 SGDLS and CDR2 YYNGEE. The CDR3 has 18 residues.

The J gene is TRBJ1-1, the V gene TRBV4-2; no firm D call. In germline, CDR1 is LGHNA, CDR2 YNFKEQ. This CDR3 spans 13 amino acids. V shed 1 base and J shed 10 bases, with 13 bases lying between them. The CDR3 nucleotides read TGTGCCAGCAGCCAAGCGAGCCCTGGCGGAGCTTTCTTT. Its protein is CASSQASPGGAFF.

The table lists this clone with a few counts. The gene calls are TRBV5-6 and TRBJ2-1; TRBD1 is a possible D gene (6 bases). This CDR3 spans 16 amino acids. Germline values: CDR1 SGHDT, CDR2 YYEEEE. V was shortened by 8 bases and J by 0 bases, with 18 bases between the two germline ends. The DNA of the CDR3 is TGTGCCAGTGAAGGTGGGACACTCTTCTCCTACAATGAGCAGTTCTTC. Translated, it gives CASEGGTLFSYNEQFF.

CDR3 sequence (DNA): TGTGCCAGCAGCTACTTTGACAAGAACACTGAAGCTTTCTTT. Protein sequence: CASSYFDKNTEAFF. J is TRBJ1-1 and V is TRBV13; no clear D. The CDR3 runs 14 residues. V gave up 4 bases and J gave up 1 base, with 10 bases separating them. Germline V CDR1 and CDR2: PRHDT, FYEKMQ (reference sequence).

The V call is TRBV14, the J call TRBJ2-1; 7 nucleotides align to TRBD2. V dropped 0 bases and J dropped 12; count of bases not matched to a gene: 8. From germline, CDR1 is SGHDN and CDR2 FVKESK. The CDR3 runs to 14 residues. The CDR3 DNA follows: TGTGCCAGCAGCCAAGACGGTTGGGGCGGGGGGCAGTTCTTC. Encoded protein: CASSQDGWGGGQFF. Full variable domain (rest looked up from reference TRBV14 and TRBJ2-1): EAGVTQFPSHSVIEKGQTVTLRCDPISGHDNLYWYRRVMGKEIKFLLHFVKESKQDESGMPNNRFLAERTGGTYSTLKVQPAELEDSGVYFCASSQDGWGGGQFFGPGTRLTVL.

The genes are TRBV5-1 and TRBJ1-1, with 9 bases identical to TRBD1. The V gene's germline CDR1 is SGHRS and CDR2 YFSETQ. J was trimmed by 6 bases and V by 3 bases; bases with no gene match: 6. The CDR3 has 14 residues. The CDR3 coding sequence is TGCGCCAGCAGCTCCAAGAACAGGGGGCCTGAAGCTTTCTTT. This gives the protein CASSSKNRGPEAFF.

V and J are TRBV28 and TRBJ1-3, with D possibly matching TRBD1 (5 bases). The CDR3 totals 14 residues. CDR1 MDHEN and CDR2 SYDVKM come from the germline V gene. The V and J ends lost 5 bases and 4 bases respectively, with 12 bases between them. This CDR3 is CASSPSRVGNTIYF. The CDR3 DNA reads TGTGCCAGCAGTCCCTCCAGGGTAGGAAACACCATATATTTT.

The V and J genes are TRBV5-1 and TRBJ1-4, with TRBD1 matching over 7 bases. The CDR3 has 15 amino acids. The germline V gene encodes CDR1 SGHRS and CDR2 YFSETQ. V was clipped by 2 bases and J by 5 bases; unmatched bases: 6. The CDR3 reads CASSLGDRVNEKLFF. Written as DNA, the CDR3 is TGCGCCAGCAGCTTAGGGGACAGAGTCAATGAAAAACTGTTTTTT.

The chain has TRBV5-6 and TRBJ2-5; 7 bases are a match to TRBD1. CDR3 length: 13 amino acids. V gave up 2 bases and J gave up 5 bases; unmatched junction bases: 3. The germline V gene encodes CDR1 SGHDT and CDR2 YYEEEE. The CDR3 coding sequence is TGTGCCAGCAGCTTAACAGGGGTGGAGACCCAGTACTTC. Translating it yields CASSLTGVETQYF.

This clone has just one count. J is TRBJ2-2 and V is TRBV27; TRBD2 matches at 14 bases. The V and J ends lost 7 bases and 2 bases, in that order; junction bases with no gene match: 6. Germline-derived CDR1 and CDR2 are MNHEY and SMNVEV (reference sequence). This CDR3 has 17 residues. DNA for the CDR3: TGTGCCAGCAACCTGACTAGCGGGAGGGATAACACCGGGGAGCTGTTTTTT. It encodes CASNLTSGRDNTGELFF.